This T cell receptor beta chain comes out of a study of graft-versus-host responses after intestinal transplantation. The V and J ends lost 3 bases and 2 bases respectively, with 11 bases between them. CDR3 length: 14 residues. CDR1 and CDR2 from the germline V gene are SNHLY and FYNNEI. Processing was applied to graft tissue in order to liberate intraepithelial and lamina propria lymphocytes. Only one count was recorded for this clone. Its antigen is currently unknown. Study-wide points: Levels of circulating GvH clones at their peak were associated with early post-transplant HvG declines.

TCRdb's copy holds only in-frame clones and misses some; the assay was immunoSEQ multiplex PCR. The sample contains tens of thousands of clones, 89% of which appear only once. The V and J genes are TRBV2 and TRBJ2-7; D not resolved. Specimen: ileum tissue, collected 350 to 400 days after transplant. The origin of this receptor is a human patient who received an intestinal transplant, so some T cells may come from the graft donor. CDR3 loop: CASSDFIGTYEQYF. Written as DNA, the CDR3 is TGTGCCAGCAGTGATTTTATAGGGACCTACGAGCAGTACTTC.